This T cell receptor beta chain originates from a study of beta chain features in type 1 diabetes. V was clipped by 6 bases and J by 0 bases, with 15 bases between them. Germline V gene lookup returns CDR1 MDHEN and CDR2 SYDVKM. The CDR3 spans 16 residues. Donors underwent one heparinised blood draw, around 120 mL on average. A CD45RO/CCR7/CD25/CD127/CD95/CD27 panel sorted naive, central memory, regulatory and stem cell-like memory CD4+ cells. This clone was seen repeatedly, ten times or more. Its antigen is currently unknown. Sequencing targeted expressed TCRB transcripts, as all isolated RNA had been reverse transcribed. The method was immunoSEQ multiplex PCR; TCRdb's version includes in-frame clones alone and lacks a portion of them. Of about 140,000 clones listed, 6.9% are singletons. Regarding the study as a whole: People with Type 1 diabetes carried modestly yet significantly shorter TCRB CDR3s in all four CD4+ subsets.

Sequenced sample: central memory CD4+ T cells from blood. The chain is built from TRBV28 and TRBJ1-3, with a tentative D call TRBD1 (6 bases). The source of this sequence is a woman aged 25 to 39 in good health. The CDR3 protein is CASRRGARLSGNTIYF. The CDR3 DNA reads as TGTGCCAGCAGGCGGGGGGCTCGACTCTCTGGAAACACCATATATTTT.